This T cell receptor (beta chain) comes out of a study of blood T cell repertoires in COVID-19. Study details: The United States, Italy and Spain provided the acute and convalescent COVID-19 samples. T cells, B-cell-depleted T cells, or PBMCs provided the cDNA or gDNA that served as material.

The authors' processing: Amplification of reference gene primers provided the estimated nucleated cell counts. Repertoires were generated with immunoSEQ multiplex PCR, while TCRdb's copy carries only in-frame clones and drops some. D and trimming come from the DNA, and the V and J calls and clone size come from that table. The sample lists approximately 100,000 clones; around 88% were seen once. The specimen was peripheral blood. The source is a human donor with acute or convalescent COVID-19. The donor label of this sample is uncertain.

The DNA of the CDR3 is TGTGCCAGCAAGTACAGGGGATATGGCTACACCTTC. Translated, it gives CASKYRGYGYTF. The chain is built from TRBV2 and TRBJ1-2; 7 bases line up with TRBD1. The CDR3 runs to 12 residues. In germline, CDR1 is SNHLY, CDR2 FYNNEI. The V gene end was trimmed by 7 bases and the J gene end by 5 bases; junction bases not matched to a gene: 4.